This T cell receptor (beta chain) was sequenced in a study of blood T cell repertoires in COVID-19. Germline assignment: CDR1 MNHEY and CDR2 SVGAGI. CDR3 length equals 15 residues. The junction had 10 bases not matched to a gene; V was cut back by 5 bases and J by 6 bases. As handled by the study authors: Nucleated cell number was recorded as an estimate derived from reference gene primer amplification. Profiling relied on immunoSEQ multiplex PCR, and the TCRdb table lists in-frame clones only, not all of them. That table supplies the V and J calls and clone size; D and trimming were determined from the DNA. This sample has fewer than 350,000 clones, with approximately 91% found just once. Residents of around 24 US areas, aged about 18 to 100 years, made up the participants.

Input material: PBMCs or T cells enriched from blood (not recorded which). The chain is built from TRBV6-5 and TRBJ2-3, with 8 bases that match TRBD1. This clonotype was sampled from a woman aged 35 to 49 with acute COVID-19. CDR3 in amino acids: CASSPPGGRLDTQYF. In DNA, the CDR3 is TGTGCCAGCAGTCCACCAGGGGGCCGGTTGGATACGCAGTATTTT.